Below are 22 T cell receptor beta chains sequenced from a single sample in a study of T cell clonotyping in hematopoietic cell transplantation. Measured with immunoSEQ multiplex PCR; TCRdb has only the in-frame clones, and not every one. The table records more than 12,000 clones, about 60% of them present only once. Sequences were obtained from PBMCs. These receptors came from a human donor who either received an allogeneic hematopoietic cell transplant for a myeloid malignancy or was a related donor (not recorded which). Some clones in this sample may be carry-over from other donors' samples.

The V and J genes are TRBV28 and TRBJ1-2; no definite D call. The CDR3 contains 13 residues. CDR1 is MDHEN and CDR2 is SYDVKM in the germline V gene. With 6 bases removed from V and 6 bases from J, the gap between germline ends came to 14 bases. The CDR3 spells CASSPYIRDGYTF. The DNA of the CDR3 is TGTGCCAGCAGCCCTTACATACGGGATGGCTACACCTTC.

The chain has TRBV5-6 and TRBJ2-7, with a possible D match to TRBD2 (6 bases). The CDR3 consists of 18 residues. CDR1 is SGHDT and CDR2 is YYEEEE in the germline V gene. V was shortened by 2 bases and J by 0 bases, with 21 bases between the two germline ends. CDR3 coding DNA: TGTGCCAGCAGCTTTTACGAGCAGCGGGCCAAAACCTCCTACGAGCAGTACTTC. Protein sequence: CASSFYEQRAKTSYEQYF.

The chain is built from TRBV6-9 and TRBJ2-5; D may be TRBD1 (5 bases). The J call may be faulty, since TRBJ2-7 better matches the DNA end. CDR1 MNHGY and CDR2 SVAAGI come from the germline V gene. CDR3 length: 16 amino acids. The CDR3 nucleotides are TGTGCCAGCAGTTATTCGATGGCCAGGGTCTGGTACGAGCAGTACTTC. Translation gives CASSYSMARVWYEQYF.

The chain links TRBV30 to TRBJ1-2, with D tentatively TRBD1 (5 bases). V lost 3 bases to trimming and J lost 2 bases, with 13 bases between them. CDR3 size: 14 residues. Germline V gives CDR1 GTSNPN, CDR2 SVGIG (reference sequence). The CDR3 sequence is CAWRREGSNYGYTF. CDR3 DNA sequence: TGTGCCTGGAGGCGGGAGGGGTCGAACTATGGCTACACCTTC.

This clone qualifies as medium-sized. The V gene is TRBV5-6, the J gene TRBJ2-3, with a tentative D call TRBD1 (9 bases). The CDR3 is 14 amino acids. Trimming cost V 0 bases and J 14 bases, with 19 bases left between them. Germline-derived CDR1 and CDR2 are SGHDT and YYEEEE. In nucleotides, the CDR3 is TGTGCCAGCAGCTTGGCGGGGGGGACAGGGTCGGGGTATTTT. The encoded protein is CASSLAGGTGSGYF.

The chain is built from TRBV25-1 and TRBJ1-2; possible D gene TRBD1, 5 bases. The length of the CDR3 is 15 residues. V lost 6 bases and J lost 3, with 17 bases in between. Germline V gives CDR1 MGHDK, CDR2 SYGVNS. The CDR3 DNA is TGTGCCAGCAGCCTCTGGGGAGGACACGACTATGGCTACACCTTC. Translated: CASSLWGGHDYGYTF.

This clone was observed a handful of times. The identical CDR3 is also encoded by other nucleotide sequences in the sample. The gene calls are TRBV30 and TRBJ1-5; unclear D gene. The CDR3 spans 13 residues. V was clipped by 0 bases and J by 2 bases, with 5 bases between them. From germline, CDR1 is GTSNPN and CDR2 SVGIG (reference sequence). The CDR3 DNA sequence: TGTGCCTGGAGTGTGGGAGGCAATCAGCCCCAGCATTTT. This sequence encodes CAWSVGGNQPQHF. The variable domain in full, completed from reference TRBV30 and TRBJ1-5, reads SQTIHQWPATLVQPVGSPLSLECTVEGTSNPNLYWYRQAAGRGLQLLFYSVGIGQISSEVPQNLSASRPQDRQFILSSKKLLLSDSGFYLCAWSVGGNQPQHFGDGTRLSIL.

The gene calls are TRBV30 and TRBJ1-6, with unresolved D. With 0 bases removed from V and 0 bases from J, the gap between germline ends came to 6 bases. The CDR3 runs 15 residues. Germline V gives CDR1 GTSNPN, CDR2 SVGIG (reference sequence). The CDR3 DNA reads as TGTGCCTGGAGTGTTAGGAGCTCCTATAATTCACCCCTCCACTTT. Translating it yields CAWSVRSSYNSPLHF.

The chain recombines TRBV5-6 with TRBJ1-2; the match to TRBD1 covers 7 bases. J lost 8 bases, V lost 2 bases, and 9 bases had no gene match. The CDR3 is 14 residues long. From germline, CDR1 is SGHDT and CDR2 YYEEEE. The CDR3 bases are TGTGCCAGCAGCTTTGACAGGGTCGGTCGGGGCTACACCTTC. Its translation is CASSFDRVGRGYTF. Full variable domain (rest looked up from reference TRBV5-6 and TRBJ1-2): DAGVTQSPTHLIKTRGQQVTLRCSPKSGHDTVSWYQQALGQGPQFIFQYYEEEERQRGNFPDRFSGHQFPNYSSELNVNALLLGDSALYLCASSFDRVGRGYTFGSGTRLTVV.

The rearrangement uses TRBV29-1 and TRBJ1-2; the match to TRBD1 covers 7 bases. The CDR3 extends over 13 amino acids. In germline, CDR1 is SQVTM, CDR2 ANQGSEA. The ends lost 7 bases at V and 3 bases at J; junction bases unmatched: 8. The chain's CDR3 is CSAETGQDYGYTF. The DNA for the CDR3 is TGCAGCGCTGAGACAGGGCAGGACTATGGCTACACCTTC.

The gene calls are TRBV29-1 and TRBJ2-7; D unclear. This CDR3 comprises 11 residues. The V end lost 6 bases, the J end lost 6 bases, and 12 bases lay between the germline ends. Germline V gene sequence: CDR1 SQVTM, CDR2 ANQGSEA. The CDR3 bases are TGCAGCGTGGATTTGGACGGCGAGCAGTACTTC. Encoded protein: CSVDLDGEQYF.

The table lists this clone with a few counts. The rearrangement links TRBV7-3 to TRBJ2-2; D is perhaps TRBD1 or TRBD2 (5 bases each). The CDR3 is made up of 15 amino acids. V dropped 5 bases and J dropped 0 bases, with 10 bases sitting between them. Germline V gene data show CDR1 as SGHTA and CDR2 as FQGTGA. Written as DNA, the CDR3 is TGTGCCAGCAGCGGGGACGGCCCGAACACCGGGGAGCTGTTTTTT. Its translation: CASSGDGPNTGELFF.

CDR3 DNA sequence: TGTGCCAGCAGCGTAGCTACAGGGGATGAAAAACTGTTTTTT. Translation: CASSVATGDEKLFF. The chain is built from TRBV9 and TRBJ1-4; 7 bases align to TRBD1. CDR3 length equals 14 residues. Germline loops: CDR1 SGDLS, CDR2 YYNGEE. V gave up 0 bases and J gave up 6 bases; unmatched junction bases: 2.

The rearrangement links TRBV6-1 to TRBJ1-4; D ambiguous. CDR3 length equals 14 residues. The V gene's germline CDR1 is MNHNS and CDR2 SASEGT. Trimming cost V 6 bases and J 8 bases, with 16 bases left between them. The CDR3 loop is CASSFPQKEEKLFF. In DNA form, the CDR3 reads TGTGCCAGCAGCTTTCCCCAGAAGGAGGAAAAACTGTTTTTT.

V is TRBV2 and J is TRBJ2-3; D is possibly TRBD2 (5 bases). The CDR3 totals 11 residues. Germline CDR1 SNHLY, CDR2 FYNNEI. The V gene lost 7 bases and the J gene lost 7 bases, with 9 bases spanning the gap. CDR3 nucleotides: TGTGCCAGCACATGGACTTATACGCAGTATTTT. Its protein is CASTWTYTQYF.

The CDR3 sequence is CASSFPSSYEQYF. CDR3 in DNA: TGTGCCAGCAGCTTTCCCAGCTCCTACGAGCAGTACTTC. The V and J genes are TRBV7-2 and TRBJ2-5; D unresolved. TRBJ2-7 matches the DNA end more closely, so the J call is doubtful. The germline CDR1 and CDR2 sequences are SGHTA and FQGNSA. The CDR3 covers 13 residues.

The chain recombines TRBV5-6 with TRBJ2-7; 8 bases map to TRBD2. In germline, CDR1 is SGHDT, CDR2 YYEEEE. Trimming removed 0 bases from V and 2 bases from J; junction bases left unmatched: 4. The CDR3 is 15 residues long. In nucleotides, the CDR3 is TGTGCCAGCAGCTTGGGACTAGCGACAACCTACGAGCAGTACTTC. This encodes CASSLGLATTYEQYF.

A few counts support this clone. The chain couples TRBV30 to TRBJ2-7, with D uncertain. Germline assignment: CDR1 GTSNPN and CDR2 SVGIG (reference sequence). The CDR3 consists of 11 residues. V was shortened by 5 bases and J by 2 bases, with 7 bases between the two germline ends. CDR3 protein: CAWGQAYEQYF. The CDR3 DNA reads TGTGCCTGGGGGCAAGCCTACGAGCAGTACTTC.

The rearrangement links TRBV27 to TRBJ2-1; 11 bases match TRBD2. The CDR3 length is 15 residues. Looked up from germline, CDR1 is MNHEY and CDR2 is SMNVEV (reference sequence). The J segment lost 4 bases and the V segment lost 8 bases, leaving 7 bases of the junction unmatched. The CDR3 sequence: CASSPGTSGYNEQFF. In DNA, the CDR3 is TGTGCCAGCTCGCCAGGGACTAGCGGATACAATGAGCAGTTCTTC.

The gene calls are TRBV6-5 and TRBJ1-5; D is ambiguous. The CDR3 runs to 15 residues. Germline V gene sequence: CDR1 MNHEY, CDR2 SVGAGI. The V end lost 2 bases, the J end lost 4 bases, and 12 bases lay between the germline ends. The CDR3 here is CASSYSPTENQPQHF. The CDR3 DNA reads TGTGCCAGCAGTTACAGCCCGACCGAAAATCAGCCCCAGCATTTT.

V and J are TRBV2 and TRBJ1-4; 10 bases align to TRBD1. V lost 4 bases and J lost 4; bases outside the gene matches: 9. The CDR3 covers 17 residues. Looked up from germline, CDR1 is SNHLY and CDR2 is FYNNEI. CDR3 residues: CASSATGGWRGNEKLFF. CDR3 nucleotides: TGTGCCAGCAGTGCGACAGGGGGCTGGAGGGGTAATGAAAAACTGTTTTTT.

The gene calls are TRBV5-6 and TRBJ2-7, with 8 nucleotides matching TRBD1. The V gene's germline CDR1 is SGHDT and CDR2 YYEEEE. The CDR3 covers 14 residues. V was pared by 3 bases and J by 3 bases, with 5 bases of the junction left unmatched. The CDR3 nucleotides read TGTGCCAGCAGCTCTGAGGACAGGGTCTACGAGCAGTACTTC. Protein product: CASSSEDRVYEQYF.